These 18 T cell receptor beta chains were sequenced from one sample in a study of blood T cell repertoires in COVID-19. Profiling relied on immunoSEQ multiplex PCR, and the TCRdb table lists in-frame clones only, not all of them. The sample has roughly 140,000 clones, about 80% seen once; the top ten hold about 3.5%. Input material: peripheral blood. Every receptor here comes from a man between 65 and 85 years old who had recovered from COVID-19.

The V call is TRBV5-1, the J call TRBJ1-1; the D gene is possibly TRBD1 (5 bases). The CDR3 is 14 amino acids. From germline, CDR1 is SGHRS and CDR2 YFSETQ. Trimming shortened V by 4 bases and J by 1 base, and 11 bases separated the two germline ends. The CDR3 sequence is CASSGQGWNTEAFF. As DNA, the CDR3 is TGCGCCAGCAGCGGCCAGGGTTGGAACACTGAAGCTTTCTTT.

V is TRBV29-1 and J is TRBJ2-7, with a possible D match to TRBD1 (6 bases). The germline gives CDR1 SQVTM, CDR2 ANQGSEA. V gave up 2 bases and J gave up 3 bases, with 8 bases separating them. This CDR3 comprises 12 residues. CDR3 in DNA: TGCAGCGTTGAACTACAGGGCTACGAGCAGTACTTC. This encodes CSVELQGYEQYF.

V gene TRBV15 combines with J gene TRBJ1-5; D remains unclear. Germline CDR1 reads LNHNV; CDR2 reads YYDKDF (reference sequence). V shed 1 base and J shed 3 bases, with 19 bases lying between them. This CDR3 is built from 18 residues. In DNA, the CDR3 is TGTGCCACCAGCAGAGTAAGTAACCGACTTCGGCCCAATCAGCCCCAGCATTTT. Residues: CATSRVSNRLRPNQPQHF.

This sequence joins TRBV27 and TRBJ2-7, with 10 nucleotides matching TRBD1. CDR3 length: 13 residues. The junction had 4 bases not matched to a gene; V was cut back by 6 bases and J by 5 bases. The germline V gene has CDR1 MNHEY and CDR2 SMNVEV (reference sequence). CDR3 in amino acids: CASRVGTGDEQYF. The CDR3 DNA reads as TGTGCCAGCAGGGTAGGGACAGGGGACGAGCAGTACTTC.

The gene calls are TRBV6-5 and TRBJ2-5; TRBD1 is a possible D gene (6 bases). The CDR3 is made up of 14 amino acids. V shed 4 bases and J shed 5 bases, with 14 bases lying between them. Germline V lookup: CDR1 MNHEY, CDR2 SVGAGI. The CDR3 DNA is TGTGCCAGCAGTTCCTCAGGGGTGAGGGAGACCCAGTACTTC. Its protein is CASSSSGVRETQYF.

The rearrangement joins TRBV27 to TRBJ2-7; TRBD2 matches 11 bases. Germline CDR1 and CDR2: MNHEY and SMNVEV (reference sequence). The CDR3 totals 17 residues. J lost 6 bases, V lost 5 bases, and 15 bases had no gene match. CDR3 sequence: CASSPPLTSGRSAEQYF. DNA for the CDR3: TGTGCCAGCAGTCCGCCCCTCACTAGCGGGAGAAGTGCCGAGCAGTACTTC.

The J gene is TRBJ2-7, the V gene TRBV2; the D gene is possibly TRBD1 (5 bases). The CDR3 consists of 11 residues. Per the germline V gene, CDR1 is SNHLY and CDR2 is FYNNEI. The V end lost 8 bases, the J end lost 2 bases, and 7 bases lay between the germline ends. The CDR3 DNA sequence: TGTGCCAGCGACAGAACCTACGAGCAGTACTTC. As protein: CASDRTYEQYF.

The rearrangement joins TRBV21-1 to TRBJ1-1; TRBD1 was called by the table and not checked on the DNA. TRBV21-1 is a recognized pseudogene. This CDR3 is built from 15 residues. The CDR3 DNA sequence: TGTGCCAGCAGCAGCCGCGCGACAGGGGGCAAGGAAGCTTTCTTT. It encodes CASSSRATGGKEAFF.

The V gene is TRBV7-3, the J gene TRBJ2-2, with D tentatively TRBD2 (5 bases). CDR3 length: 14 amino acids. Trimming cost V 5 bases and J 6 bases, with 13 bases left between them. Germline CDR1 and CDR2: SGHTA and FQGTGA. The chain's CDR3 is CASSEGTEAGELFF. As DNA, the CDR3 is TGTGCCAGCAGCGAGGGTACGGAGGCCGGGGAGCTGTTTTTT.

J is TRBJ2-1 and V is TRBV12-3 or TRBV12-4; D gene uncertain. Between the trimmed V and J ends, which lost 3 bases and 7 bases, there was a span of 10 bases. This CDR3 has 13 residues. The CDR3 nucleotides are TGTGCCAGCAGTTTCGGTCCGGTTAATGAGCAGTTCTTC. The encoded protein is CASSFGPVNEQFF.

CDR3 in DNA: TGCGCCAGCAGCTTCGGTAGCGGGAGAGGAGAGACCCAGTACTTC. Residues: CASSFGSGRGETQYF. The rearrangement joins TRBV5-1 to TRBJ2-5, with TRBD2 identical over 9 bases. There are 15 residues in the CDR3. Germline trimming cut 2 bases from V and 4 bases from J; bases unmatched to any gene: 6. Germline lookup yields CDR1 SGHRS and CDR2 YFSETQ.

The J gene is TRBJ1-2, the V gene TRBV6-5, with 11 bases aligning to TRBD1. This CDR3 is built from 13 residues. V lost 6 bases to trimming and J lost 4 bases; unmatched junction nucleotides: 1. CDR1 is MNHEY and CDR2 is SVGAGI in the germline V gene. The CDR3 bases are TGTGCCAGCAGGGGGACAGGGGGCTATGGCTACACCTTC. It specifies CASRGTGGYGYTF.

CDR3 DNA sequence: TGTGCCAGCAGTTATAGCGGGAGGGCCATGGGGACCCAGTACTTC. It encodes CASSYSGRAMGTQYF. V gene TRBV6-5 combines with J gene TRBJ2-5; 11 bases agree with TRBD2. From germline, CDR1 is MNHEY and CDR2 SVGAGI. V shed 3 bases, J shed 7 bases, and the junction held 7 bases outside the gene matches. CDR3 length: 15 amino acids.

The rearrangement joins TRBV20-1 to TRBJ2-5; 10 nucleotides align to TRBD2. V shed 3 bases, J shed 1 base, and the junction held 5 bases outside the gene matches. The CDR3 covers 15 residues. Germline values: CDR1 DFQATT, CDR2 SNEGSKA (reference sequence). CDR3 coding DNA: TGCAGTGCTAGTCTACTAGCGGGAAGCCAAGAGACCCAGTACTTC. Translating gives CSASLLAGSQETQYF.

This chain connects TRBV18 to TRBJ1-1; D is ambiguous. The V gene's germline CDR1 is KGHSH and CDR2 LQKENI. V gave up 2 bases and J gave up 7 bases, with 8 bases separating them. This CDR3 is built from 12 residues. This chain's CDR3 is CASSPNTVEAFF. For the CDR3, the DNA is TGTGCCAGCTCACCAAATACAGTTGAAGCTTTCTTT.

The chain carries TRBV6-6 and TRBJ1-5, with D hard to call. V was cut by 5 bases and J by 2 bases, with 16 bases left in between. Per the germline V gene, CDR1 is MNHNY and CDR2 is SVGAGI (reference sequence). This CDR3 contains 16 residues. The CDR3 coding sequence is TGTGCCAGCAGTCCCGGGGAAGTCTTTGGCAATCAGCCCCAGCATTTT. Translating gives CASSPGEVFGNQPQHF.

The V gene is TRBV29-1, the J gene TRBJ2-7; 14 nucleotides agree with TRBD2. Germline V gene data show CDR1 as SQVTM and CDR2 as ANQGSEA. The V and J ends lost 6 bases and 0 bases, in that order; junction bases with no gene match: 13. The CDR3 consists of 18 residues. CDR3 nucleotides: TGCAGCGTCACCGGGACTAGCGGGAGAGACATCCCCTCCTACGAGCAGTACTTC. Its protein product is CSVTGTSGRDIPSYEQYF.

The chain carries TRBV7-8 and TRBJ2-7; D call uncertain. V shed 3 bases and J shed 4 bases, with 13 bases lying between them. CDR3 length equals 14 residues. Germline V gene lookup returns CDR1 SGHVS and CDR2 FQNEAQ. The CDR3 DNA reads as TGTGCCAGCAGCTTCGACGGAGTGCGGTACGAGCAGTACTTC. It encodes CASSFDGVRYEQYF. Variable domain in full (rest from reference TRBV7-8 and TRBJ2-7): GAGVSQSPRYKVAKRGQDVALRCDPISGHVSLFWYQQALGQGPEFLTYFQNEAQLDKSGLPSDRFFAERPEGSVSTLKIQRTQQEDSAVYLCASSFDGVRYEQYFGPGTRLTVT.